One sample yielded the 15 T cell receptor beta chains listed below, sequenced in a study of shared clonotypes between healthy human individuals. Repertoires were generated with immunoSEQ multiplex PCR, while TCRdb's copy carries only in-frame clones and drops some. The sample holds some 1.4 million clones; more than 95% are singletons and the top ten take approximately 1%. The sample comprised naive CD4+ T cells sorted from blood. Subset: CD45RA+ positively selected. The receptors originated from a man aged 30 to 39 in good health.

The chain combines TRBV5-1 with TRBJ2-7, with D hard to call. Germline V gives CDR1 SGHRS, CDR2 YFSETQ. This CDR3 contains 15 residues. The ends were cut back, 0 bases at V and 6 bases at J, with 16 bases in the middle. The CDR3 loop reads CASSLGIGSFGEQYF. CDR3 DNA: TGCGCCAGCAGCTTGGGTATCGGGTCATTCGGCGAGCAGTACTTC.

DNA of the CDR3: TGTGCCAGCAGCGTAGACGGCGGCACCTACAATGAGCAGTTCTTC. This gives the protein CASSVDGGTYNEQFF. J is TRBJ2-1 and V is TRBV9; D is unresolved. V gave up 0 bases and J gave up 2 bases, with 9 bases separating them. The germline CDR1 and CDR2 sequences are SGDLS and YYNGEE. The CDR3 runs 15 residues.

The J gene is TRBJ1-1, the V gene TRBV27, with D uncertain. The V end lost 6 bases, the J end lost 3 bases, and 11 bases lay between the germline ends. Germline V CDR1 and CDR2: MNHEY, SMNVEV (reference sequence). This CDR3 comprises 13 residues. CDR3 region: CASSLDDDTEAFF. CDR3 nucleotide sequence: TGTGCCAGCAGCCTCGACGACGACACTGAAGCTTTCTTT.

In this sample, this clone turned up once. The chain recombines TRBV4-1 with TRBJ2-1, with 8 bases fitting TRBD2. Germline CDR1 MGHRA, CDR2 YSYEKL. Trimming took 7 bases from V and 1 from J; bases not matched to a gene: 9. The CDR3 is made up of 16 amino acids. DNA of the CDR3: TGCGCCAGCACCCCAAGCGGGAGCAGTTCCTACAATGAGCAGTTCTTC. It encodes CASTPSGSSSYNEQFF.

A note on this clone: The same CDR3 can be traced to other DNA sequences in this sample. The V call is TRBV5-1, the J call TRBJ2-3; D unresolved. The length of the CDR3 is 14 residues. In germline, CDR1 is SGHRS, CDR2 YFSETQ. Trimming took 0 bases from V and 3 from J, leaving 8 bases between them. The CDR3: CASSLDLGTDTQYF. The CDR3 DNA follows: TGCGCCAGCAGCTTGGACCTAGGAACAGATACGCAGTATTTT. Full variable domain (outside the CDR3, taken from reference TRBV5-1 and TRBJ2-3): KAGVTQTPRYLIKTRGQQVTLSCSPISGHRSVSWYQQTPGQGLQFLFEYFSETQRNKGNFPGRFSGRQFSNSRSEMNVSTLELGDSALYLCASSLDLGTDTQYFGPGTRLTVL.

The chain links TRBV28 to TRBJ1-3; TRBD1 is a possible D gene (6 bases). The CDR3 length is 15 residues. Trimming pared 4 bases from V and 3 bases from J, leaving 13 bases between. CDR1 is MDHEN, CDR2 SYDVKM, per germline. DNA of the CDR3: TGTGCCAGCAGTTCCCCAGGGGCGTTTGGAAACACCATATATTTT. It yields the protein CASSSPGAFGNTIYF. Drawing the rest from reference TRBV28 and TRBJ1-3, the complete variable domain is DVKVTQSSRYLVKRTGEKVFLECVQDMDHENMFWYRQDPGLGLRLIYFSYDVKMKEKGDIPEGYSVSREKKERFSLILESASTNQTSMYLCASSSPGAFGNTIYFGEGSWLTVV.

V and J are TRBV7-8 and TRBJ1-4; 9 nucleotides match TRBD1. The CDR3 extends over 17 amino acids. Germline CDR1 reads SGHVS; CDR2 reads FQNEAQ. Trimming at V came to 5 bases and at J to 7 bases, leaving 14 bases not matched to a gene. CDR3 region: CASSQNPGQGGGEKLFF. Here the CDR3 DNA reads TGTGCCAGCAGCCAAAACCCGGGACAGGGCGGTGGTGAAAAACTGTTTTTT.

The chain has TRBV5-5 and TRBJ1-1; D perhaps matches TRBD1 (5 bases). Trimming shortened V by 4 bases and J by 5 bases, and 15 bases separated the two germline ends. The CDR3 length is 14 residues. The germline V gene encodes CDR1 SGHKS and CDR2 YYEKEE (reference sequence). CDR3 DNA: TGTGCCAGCAGCGCCACAGGTTCACAAACTGAAGCTTTCTTT. The encoded protein is CASSATGSQTEAFF.

The chain joins TRBV11-2 to TRBJ1-5, with a tentative D call TRBD1 (6 bases). The CDR3 covers 15 residues. V dropped 4 bases and J dropped 1 base, with 11 bases sitting between them. CDR1 and CDR2 from the germline V gene are SGHAT and FQNNGV. The CDR3 DNA follows: TGTGCCAGCAGCTCAGGGGTGACGAGCAATCAGCCCCAGCATTTT. Translation: CASSSGVTSNQPQHF.

The chain carries TRBV9 and TRBJ2-2, with D perhaps being TRBD1 or TRBD2 (6 bases each). Germline CDR1 SGDLS, CDR2 YYNGEE. The CDR3 runs to 16 residues. V lost 2 bases and J 1 base, leaving 12 bases between the germline ends. The CDR3, as DNA: TGTGCCAGCAGCGTGGGGGCGGGAAGGAACACCGGGGAGCTGTTTTTT. Translating it yields CASSVGAGRNTGELFF.

The genes are TRBV10-2 and TRBJ2-3; D might be TRBD2 (5 bases). Germline lookup yields CDR1 WSHSY and CDR2 SAAADI. With 7 bases removed from V and 4 bases from J, the gap between germline ends came to 9 bases. CDR3 length: 12 amino acids. Written as DNA, the CDR3 is TGCGCCAGCAAGGACTCCGCAGATACGCAGTATTTT. Residues: CASKDSADTQYF.

The gene calls are TRBV7-2 and TRBJ2-1, with TRBD2 matching over 14 bases. Germline CDR1 reads SGHTA; CDR2 reads FQGNSA. Trimming at V came to 5 bases and at J to 7 bases, leaving 1 base not matched to a gene. This CDR3 comprises 14 residues. CDR3 sequence: CASSRTSGRNEQFF. The CDR3 coding sequence is TGTGCCAGCAGCCGGACTAGCGGGAGGAATGAGCAGTTCTTC.

This chain links TRBV7-9 with TRBJ2-5, with 9 bases matching TRBD1. This CDR3 is 16 amino acids long. The V segment lost 5 bases and the J segment 5 bases; nucleotides outside the gene matches: 12. CDR1 is SEHNR and CDR2 is FQNEAQ in the germline V gene (reference sequence). This CDR3 reads CASSPSGTGYTETQYF. CDR3 sequence (DNA): TGTGCCAGCAGCCCATCCGGGACAGGGTACACGGAGACCCAGTACTTC.

The chain is built from TRBV18 and TRBJ2-7; D remains ambiguous. The CDR3 has 13 amino acids. V lost 4 bases and J lost 2, with 9 bases in between. Germline values: CDR1 KGHSH, CDR2 LQKENI. The CDR3 here is CASSLDGAYEQYF. The CDR3 DNA follows: TGTGCCAGCTCACTGGACGGTGCCTACGAGCAGTACTTC.

This chain links TRBV7-9 with TRBJ1-2; weak D call: TRBD1 (6 bases). Per the germline V gene, CDR1 is SEHNR and CDR2 is FQNEAQ (reference sequence). This CDR3 comprises 16 residues. Trimming stripped 8 bases from V and 0 bases from J, with 19 bases between. The CDR3 loop reads CASWLGGPVSNYGYTF. CDR3 nucleotides: TGTGCCAGCTGGCTGGGGGGGCCCGTTTCTAACTATGGCTACACCTTC.